A selection of T cell receptor beta chains follows, all from one sample in a study of blood T cell repertoires in COVID-19. Sequencing was performed with immunoSEQ multiplex PCR; in TCRdb, only in-frame clones are kept and a portion is missing. Of 160,000 or so clones listed, 80% to 90% were seen once; the top ten hold about a tenth. The sequencing input was peripheral blood. The receptor source for this set is a woman aged 70 to 79 with COVID-19, enrolled during active disease. CDR3s include the opening cysteine and the closing phenylalanine or tryptophan. The order of the fields is V gene, D gene, J gene, CDR3 protein. A D gene is named only where the DNA matches it firmly.

>TRBV29-1|TRBD2|TRBJ2-1
CSVEGLAGELSRGEQFF
>TRBV6-4|TRBD2|TRBJ2-7
CASSDSGRGAYEQYF
>TRBV5-1|.|TRBJ1-1
CASSSLAVNTEAFF
>TRBV5-1|TRBD1|TRBJ1-4
CASSYGTANEKLFF
>TRBV4-2|.|TRBJ1-2
CASSQELTGKILTFNTAGYTF
>TRBV2|TRBD2|TRBJ2-3
CASLAGVGPDTQYF
>TRBV29-1|TRBD1|TRBJ2-1
CSVERTGVDNEQFF
>TRBV6-5|.|TRBJ1-1
CTTSRGTEAFF
>TRBV7-9|.|TRBJ1-4
CATTQGPDATNEKLFF
>TRBV6-1|.|TRBJ2-5
CASSEFGTQETQYF
>TRBV18|.|TRBJ1-1
CASSPLGSADTEAFF
>TRBV27|TRBD1|TRBJ1-1
CASSRQGGSREAFF
>TRBV9|.|TRBJ1-6
CASSRDNNSPLHF
>TRBV29-1|.|TRBJ1-1
CSVQKGEGTEAFF
>TRBV18|TRBD1|TRBJ2-7
CASSPVLGRQGSYEQYF
>TRBV7-8|TRBD2|TRBJ2-2
CASSLVGGGKGGELFF
>TRBV11-2|.|TRBJ1-1
CASSLGGQREAFF
>TRBV19|.|TRBJ1-4
CASSYPRSATNEKLFF
>TRBV5-1|TRBD2|TRBJ2-3
CASSLQAGILTDTQYF
>TRBV2|.|TRBJ1-1
CASRGTRNTEAFF
>TRBV21-1|.|TRBJ2-2
CASSTERDTNTGELFF
>TRBV27|.|TRBJ1-4
CASSFNHNTEKLFF
>TRBV27|TRBD1|TRBJ1-6
CASTRTGGFRSPLHF
>TRBV11-2|TRBD1|TRBJ2-7
CASSSRDRMSYEQYF
>TRBV7-9|.|TRBJ2-3
CASSLGVNSRSTDTQYF
>TRBV2|.|TRBJ1-2
CASSGEQNYGYTF
>TRBV6-5|TRBD1|TRBJ2-2
CASSPRTGNTGELFF
>TRBV28|.|TRBJ1-2
CAGQKANYGYTF
>TRBV9|.|TRBJ2-1
CASSVSGSSYNEQFF
>TRBV7-2|TRBD1|TRBJ1-5
CASSSRTGTSNQPQHF
>TRBV7-6|.|TRBJ1-1
CASSLFPGESTEAFF
>TRBV2|.|TRBJ2-3
CASSGGGTITDTQYF
>TRBV10-1|TRBD1|TRBJ2-4
CASSESANRGLGAKNIQYF
>TRBV5-1|.|TRBJ1-3
CASMQGPFTGNTIYF
>TRBV15|TRBD1|TRBJ2-2
CATSKKPGQGAGELFF
>TRBV7-9|TRBD1|TRBJ1-1
CASRILDRGTEAFF
>TRBV19|.|TRBJ2-5
CASSEGGSQETQYF
>TRBV6-6|TRBD1|TRBJ1-3
CASSQGQGLGSGNTIYF
>TRBV9|TRBD1|TRBJ1-2
CASSMTGEGYTF
>TRBV11-1|.|TRBJ1-1
CASSTTDKLNTEAFF
>TRBV7-2|TRBD1|TRBJ1-2
CASSSYQQGTADYGYTF
>TRBV5-1|TRBD1|TRBJ1-6
CASSLTPGTGLSSYNSPLHF
>TRBV28|.|TRBJ1-6
CASTPAGRSPLHF
>TRBV11-1|TRBD1|TRBJ1-2
CASSYRGGYTF
>TRBV5-1|.|TRBJ2-5
CASSSPGSQETQYF
>TRBV5-1|.|TRBJ2-2
CASSFVAGEVTGELFF
>TRBV28|.|TRBJ1-2
CASTPSRGAIHGYTF
>TRBV29-1|.|TRBJ2-2
CSAPSAGRDTGELFF
>TRBV24-1|TRBD1|TRBJ1-2
CATSARDRGGGYTF